Reported below is one T cell receptor beta chain. V shed 7 bases, J shed 0 bases, and the junction held 12 bases outside the gene matches. Germline CDR1 reads MNHEY; CDR2 reads SVGEGT. The CDR3 has 17 amino acids. The data derive from a study of regulatory T cells in long-lasting Graves disease. The time point is: newly diagnosed GD, antithyroid drugs for less than 3 months. Researchers made the TCR library from RNA that was extracted from PBMCs. In building TCR beta libraries, iRepertoire HTBI primers were used together with Arm-PCR of CDR3 regions. TCRdb reprocessed the multiplex PCR reads via MiXCR and lists one record per CDR3 protein. In the table there are some 410,000 distinct CDR3 sequences, about a sixth of which are singletons. This same sample was also part of a study on T cells in Graves' hyperthyroidism and ophthalmopathy.

The rearrangement joins TRBV6-2 or TRBV6-3 to TRBJ2-1; 7 bases are shared with TRBD2. Sequencing used peripheral blood mononuclear cells (PBMCs), obtained at new diagnosis, from a patient treated with antithyroid drugs. This clonotype originated in a woman aged 25 to 39 with Graves disease. The DNA of the CDR3 is TGTGCCAGCATTAAAGGGAGGGACGGAATCTCCTACAATGAGCAGTTCTTC. It is translated as CASIKGRDGISYNEQFF.